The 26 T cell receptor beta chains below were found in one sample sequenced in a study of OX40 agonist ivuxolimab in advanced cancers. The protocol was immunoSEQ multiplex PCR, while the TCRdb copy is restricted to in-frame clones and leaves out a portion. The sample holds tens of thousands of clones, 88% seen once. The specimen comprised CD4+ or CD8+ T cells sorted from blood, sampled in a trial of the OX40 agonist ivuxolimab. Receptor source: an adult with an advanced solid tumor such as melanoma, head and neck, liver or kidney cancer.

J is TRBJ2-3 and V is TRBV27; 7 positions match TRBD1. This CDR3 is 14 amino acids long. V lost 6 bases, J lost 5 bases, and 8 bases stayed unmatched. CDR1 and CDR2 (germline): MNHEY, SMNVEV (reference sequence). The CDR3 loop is CASRQSGGEDTQYF. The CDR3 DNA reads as TGTGCCAGCAGACAATCAGGGGGTGAAGATACGCAGTATTTT.

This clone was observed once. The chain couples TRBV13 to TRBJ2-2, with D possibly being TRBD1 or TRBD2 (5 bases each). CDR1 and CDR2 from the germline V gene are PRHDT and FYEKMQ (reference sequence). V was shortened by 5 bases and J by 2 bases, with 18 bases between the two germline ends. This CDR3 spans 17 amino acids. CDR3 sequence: CASSPGTSIPNTGELFF. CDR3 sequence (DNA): TGTGCCAGCAGCCCAGGGACCTCAATACCTAACACCGGGGAGCTGTTTTTT.

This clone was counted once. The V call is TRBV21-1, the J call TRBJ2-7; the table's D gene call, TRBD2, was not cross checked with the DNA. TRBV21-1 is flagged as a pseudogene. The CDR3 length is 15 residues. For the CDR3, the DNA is TGTGCCAGCAGCAAGGGGGGAAAGCGGTCCTACGAGCAGTACTTC. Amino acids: CASSKGGKRSYEQYF.

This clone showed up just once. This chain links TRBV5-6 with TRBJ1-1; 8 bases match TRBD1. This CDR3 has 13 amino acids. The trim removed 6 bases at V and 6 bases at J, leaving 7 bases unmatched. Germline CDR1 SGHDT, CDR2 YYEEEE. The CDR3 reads CASTLQGVAEAFF. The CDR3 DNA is TGTGCCAGCACCCTACAGGGGGTGGCTGAAGCTTTCTTT.

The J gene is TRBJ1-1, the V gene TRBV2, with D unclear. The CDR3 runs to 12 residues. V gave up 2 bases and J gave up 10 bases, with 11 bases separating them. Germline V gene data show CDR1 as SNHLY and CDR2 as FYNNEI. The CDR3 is CASSEFGPGAFF. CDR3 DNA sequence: TGTGCCAGCAGTGAATTCGGGCCTGGAGCTTTCTTT.

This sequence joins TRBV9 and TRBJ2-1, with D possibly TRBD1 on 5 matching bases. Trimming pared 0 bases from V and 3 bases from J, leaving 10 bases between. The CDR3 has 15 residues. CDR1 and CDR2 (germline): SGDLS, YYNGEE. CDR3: CASSVEGLDYNEQFF. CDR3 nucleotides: TGTGCCAGCAGCGTAGAGGGGCTAGACTACAATGAGCAGTTCTTC.

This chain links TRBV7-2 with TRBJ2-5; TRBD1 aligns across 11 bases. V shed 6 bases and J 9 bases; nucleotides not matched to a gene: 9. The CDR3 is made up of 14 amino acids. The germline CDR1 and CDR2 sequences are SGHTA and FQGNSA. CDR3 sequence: CASSPGTGGSPQYF. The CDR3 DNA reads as TGTGCCAGCAGTCCCGGGACAGGGGGGTCACCCCAGTACTTC.

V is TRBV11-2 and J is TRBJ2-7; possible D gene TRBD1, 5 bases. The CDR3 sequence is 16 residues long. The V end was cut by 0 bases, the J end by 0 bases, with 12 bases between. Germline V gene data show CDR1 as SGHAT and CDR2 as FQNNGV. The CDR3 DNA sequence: TGTGCCAGCAGCTTAGATGTCCAGGGTGCCTCCTACGAGCAGTACTTC. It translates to CASSLDVQGASYEQYF.

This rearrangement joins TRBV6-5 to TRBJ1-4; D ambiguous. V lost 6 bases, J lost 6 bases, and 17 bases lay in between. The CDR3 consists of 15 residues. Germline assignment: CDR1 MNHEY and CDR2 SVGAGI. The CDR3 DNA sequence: TGTGCCAGCAGGGTCCTAGGCGGGGATGATGAAAAACTGTTTTTT. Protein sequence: CASRVLGGDDEKLFF.

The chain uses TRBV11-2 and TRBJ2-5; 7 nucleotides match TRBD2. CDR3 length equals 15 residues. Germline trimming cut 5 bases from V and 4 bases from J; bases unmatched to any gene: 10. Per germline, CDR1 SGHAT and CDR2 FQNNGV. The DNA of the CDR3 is TGTGCCAGCAGCCCCCCGATGGGGGGGGGAGAGACCCAGTACTTC. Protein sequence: CASSPPMGGGETQYF.

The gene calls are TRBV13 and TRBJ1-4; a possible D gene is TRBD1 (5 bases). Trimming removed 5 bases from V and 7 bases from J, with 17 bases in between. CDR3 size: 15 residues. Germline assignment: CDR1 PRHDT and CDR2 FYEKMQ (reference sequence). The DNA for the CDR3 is TGTGCCAGCAGCCGGATGCAGGGAGGTGGTGAAAAACTGTTTTTT. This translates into CASSRMQGGGEKLFF.

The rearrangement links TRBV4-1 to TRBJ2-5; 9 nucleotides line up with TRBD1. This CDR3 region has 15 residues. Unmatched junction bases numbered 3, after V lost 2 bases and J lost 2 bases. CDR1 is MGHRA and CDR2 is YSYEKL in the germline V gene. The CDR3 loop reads CASSQPDRGQETQYF. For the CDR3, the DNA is TGCGCCAGCAGCCAACCCGACAGGGGGCAAGAGACCCAGTACTTC.

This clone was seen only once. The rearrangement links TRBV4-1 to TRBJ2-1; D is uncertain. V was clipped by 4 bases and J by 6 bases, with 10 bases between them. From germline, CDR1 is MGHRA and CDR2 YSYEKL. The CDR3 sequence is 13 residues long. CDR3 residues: CASSPSPSNEQFF. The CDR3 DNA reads TGCGCCAGCAGCCCCTCGCCAAGCAATGAGCAGTTCTTC.

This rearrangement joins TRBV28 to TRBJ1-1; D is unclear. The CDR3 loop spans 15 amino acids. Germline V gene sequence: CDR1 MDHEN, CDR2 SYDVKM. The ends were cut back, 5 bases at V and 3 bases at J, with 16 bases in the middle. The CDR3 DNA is TGTGCCAGCAGTCGCGCTAAAGGTTTTGACACTGAAGCTTTCTTT. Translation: CASSRAKGFDTEAFF.

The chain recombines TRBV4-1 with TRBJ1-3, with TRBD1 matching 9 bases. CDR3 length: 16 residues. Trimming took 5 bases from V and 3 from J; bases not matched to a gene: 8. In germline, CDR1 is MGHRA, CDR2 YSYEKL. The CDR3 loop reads CASSAWTGVFGNTIYF. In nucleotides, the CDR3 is TGCGCCAGCAGCGCGTGGACAGGGGTATTTGGAAACACCATATATTTT.

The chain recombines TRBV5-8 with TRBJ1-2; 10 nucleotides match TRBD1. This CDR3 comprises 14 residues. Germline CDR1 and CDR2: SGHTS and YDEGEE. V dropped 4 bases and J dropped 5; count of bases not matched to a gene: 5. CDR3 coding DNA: TGTGCCAGCAGCCCGGGACAGGGGACGTATGGCTACACCTTC. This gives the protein CASSPGQGTYGYTF.

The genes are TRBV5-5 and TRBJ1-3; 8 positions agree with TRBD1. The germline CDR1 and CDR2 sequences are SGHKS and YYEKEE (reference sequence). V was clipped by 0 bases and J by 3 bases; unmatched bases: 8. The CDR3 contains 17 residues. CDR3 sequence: CASSLEPDRVFGNTIYF. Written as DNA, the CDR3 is TGTGCCAGCAGCTTGGAACCGGACAGGGTTTTTGGAAACACCATATATTTT.

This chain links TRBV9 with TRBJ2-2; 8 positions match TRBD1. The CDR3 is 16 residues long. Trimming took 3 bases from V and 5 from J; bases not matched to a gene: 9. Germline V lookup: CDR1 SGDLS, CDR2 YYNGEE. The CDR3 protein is CASSARGQILTGELFF. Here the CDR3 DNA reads TGTGCCAGCAGCGCCAGGGGGCAAATCCTGACCGGGGAGCTGTTTTTT.

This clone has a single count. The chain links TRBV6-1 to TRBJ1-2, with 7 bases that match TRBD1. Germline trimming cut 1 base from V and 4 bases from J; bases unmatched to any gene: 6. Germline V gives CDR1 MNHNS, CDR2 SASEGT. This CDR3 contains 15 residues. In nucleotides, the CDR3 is TGTGCCAGCAGTGAAGACCCCGGGACAGTCTATGGCTACACCTTC. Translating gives CASSEDPGTVYGYTF.

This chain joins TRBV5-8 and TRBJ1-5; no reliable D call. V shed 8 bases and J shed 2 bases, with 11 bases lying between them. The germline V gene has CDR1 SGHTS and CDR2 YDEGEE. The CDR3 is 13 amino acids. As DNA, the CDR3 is TGTGCCAGTACCGTTTATGGCAATCAGCCCCAGCATTTT. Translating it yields CASTVYGNQPQHF.

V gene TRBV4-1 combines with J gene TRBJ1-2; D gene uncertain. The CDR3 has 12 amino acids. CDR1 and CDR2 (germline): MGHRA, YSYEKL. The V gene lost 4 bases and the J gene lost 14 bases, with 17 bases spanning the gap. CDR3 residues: CASSPDYEGLTF. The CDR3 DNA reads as TGCGCCAGCAGCCCCGATTACGAAGGGTTAACCTTC.

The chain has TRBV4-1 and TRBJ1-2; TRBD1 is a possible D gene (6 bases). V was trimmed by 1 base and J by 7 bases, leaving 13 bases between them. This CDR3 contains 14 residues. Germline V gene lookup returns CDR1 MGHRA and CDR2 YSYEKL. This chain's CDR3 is CASSQAPGGAGYTF. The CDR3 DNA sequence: TGCGCCAGCAGCCAAGCCCCGGGGGGGGCTGGCTACACCTTC.

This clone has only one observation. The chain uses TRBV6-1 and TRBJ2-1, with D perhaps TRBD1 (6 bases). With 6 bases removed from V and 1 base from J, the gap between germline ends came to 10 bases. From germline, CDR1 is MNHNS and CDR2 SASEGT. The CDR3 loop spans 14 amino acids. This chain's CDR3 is CASSLQGSYNEQFF. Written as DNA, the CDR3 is TGTGCCAGCAGCTTACAGGGATCCTACAATGAGCAGTTCTTC.

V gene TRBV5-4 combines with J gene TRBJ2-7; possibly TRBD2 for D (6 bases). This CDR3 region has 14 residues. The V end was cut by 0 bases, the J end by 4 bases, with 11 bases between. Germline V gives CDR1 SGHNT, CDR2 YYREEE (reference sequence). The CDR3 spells CASSLDGGSYEQYV. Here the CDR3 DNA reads TGTGCCAGCAGCTTGGATGGGGGGAGTTACGAGCAGTACGTC.

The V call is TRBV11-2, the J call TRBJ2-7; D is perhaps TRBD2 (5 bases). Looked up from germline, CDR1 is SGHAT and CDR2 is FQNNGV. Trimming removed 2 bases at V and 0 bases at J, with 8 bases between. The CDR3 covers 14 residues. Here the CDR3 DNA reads TGTGCCAGCAGCTTATCTGGGAGCTCCTACGAGCAGTACGTC. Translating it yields CASSLSGSSYEQYV.

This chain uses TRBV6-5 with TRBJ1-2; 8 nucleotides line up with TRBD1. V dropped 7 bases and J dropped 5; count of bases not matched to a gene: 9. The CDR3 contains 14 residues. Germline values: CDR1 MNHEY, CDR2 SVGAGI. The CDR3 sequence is CASTHSGGGYGYTF. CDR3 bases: TGTGCCAGCACCCACTCAGGGGGCGGGTATGGCTACACCTTC.